A single sample gave rise to the 27 T cell receptor beta chains below, sequenced in a study of blood T cell repertoires in COVID-19. Assay: immunoSEQ multiplex PCR; the TCRdb copy retains only in-frame clones and omits some. The sample includes almost 250,000 clones, around 89% of them seen just once. The material sequenced was PBMCs or T cells enriched from blood (not recorded which). The receptor source for this set is a woman aged 30 to 39 who had recovered from COVID-19.

The gene calls are TRBV30 and TRBJ1-1; a possible D gene is TRBD1 (6 bases). The CDR3 runs to 14 residues. The V and J ends lost 4 bases and 1 base respectively, with 13 bases between them. CDR1 and CDR2 (germline): GTSNPN, SVGIG (reference sequence). The CDR3 nucleotides are TGTGCCTGGACTAGGGCAGGGGAGAACACTGAAGCTTTCTTT. It codes for CAWTRAGENTEAFF.

This chain joins TRBV24-1 and TRBJ2-5, with D possibly matching TRBD2 (6 bases). CDR1 and CDR2 (germline): KGHDR, SFDVKD. V was pared by 3 bases and J by 4 bases, with 14 bases between. CDR3 length: 15 residues. This CDR3 is CATSDTTGAGETQYF. The CDR3 DNA reads TGTGCCACCAGTGATACGACGGGAGCGGGAGAGACCCAGTACTTC.

V and J are TRBV30 and TRBJ1-2, with a weak D call TRBD1 (5 bases). The CDR3 is 13 residues long. Germline V gene data show CDR1 as GTSNPN and CDR2 as SVGIG (reference sequence). V was shortened by 0 bases and J by 8 bases, with 13 bases between the two germline ends. As DNA, the CDR3 is TGTGCCTGGAGTGTGGGGGGAACGATGGGCTACACCTTC. It is translated as CAWSVGGTMGYTF.

The chain employs TRBV6-5 and TRBJ1-1, with TRBD1 identical over 7 bases. The germline V gene has CDR1 MNHEY and CDR2 SVGAGI. V gave up 6 bases and J gave up 4 bases; unmatched junction bases: 11. The CDR3 consists of 15 residues. CDR3 loop: CASRATGVLRTEAFF. As DNA, the CDR3 is TGTGCCAGCAGGGCTACAGGGGTGTTACGCACTGAAGCTTTCTTT.

The genes are TRBV28 and TRBJ1-5; TRBD1 is a possible D gene (6 bases). The ends were cut back, 5 bases at V and 0 bases at J, with 14 bases in the middle. This CDR3 has 16 amino acids. Germline V gives CDR1 MDHEN, CDR2 SYDVKM. CDR3 residues: CASSPRGRGSNQPQHF. As DNA, the CDR3 is TGTGCCAGCAGTCCTCGAGGCAGGGGTAGCAATCAGCCCCAGCATTTT.

This chain joins TRBV7-3 and TRBJ1-2, with D possibly matching TRBD1 (6 bases). Germline V gene lookup returns CDR1 SGHTA and CDR2 FQGTGA. This CDR3 spans 13 amino acids. V lost 5 bases to trimming and J lost 8 bases, with 15 bases between them. For the CDR3, the DNA is TGTGCCAGCAGCCCGACAGGTTTGGAAGGCTACACCTTC. The encoded protein is CASSPTGLEGYTF.

The chain combines TRBV7-8 with TRBJ1-2, with D uncertain. Per the germline V gene, CDR1 is SGHVS and CDR2 is FQNEAQ. The CDR3 consists of 16 residues. Trimming removed 5 bases at V and 0 bases at J, with 16 bases between. Here the CDR3 reads CASSITAAVANYGYTF. Written as DNA, the CDR3 is TGTGCCAGCAGCATAACCGCGGCAGTGGCTAACTATGGCTACACCTTC.

The V and J genes are TRBV23-1 and TRBJ1-5; D is perhaps TRBD1 (6 bases). TRBV23-1 is flagged as an ORF with uncertain function. The CDR3 is 14 amino acids. V was shortened by 7 bases and J by 0 bases, with 10 bases between the two germline ends. In DNA, the CDR3 is TGCGCCAGCACGCCAGGGGATAGCAATCAGCCCCAGCATTTT. This gives the protein CASTPGDSNQPQHF.

CDR3 DNA: TGTGCCAGTAGTAAACCGGGACAGGGCGTCTACGAGCAGTACTTC. Encoded protein: CASSKPGQGVYEQYF. The chain combines TRBV19 with TRBJ2-7; TRBD1 matches 9 bases. V dropped 4 bases and J dropped 3; count of bases not matched to a gene: 7. The CDR3 spans 15 residues. Germline CDR1 and CDR2: LNHDA and SQIVND (reference sequence). Full variable domain (remainder filled in from reference TRBV19 and TRBJ2-7): DGGITQSPKYLFRKEGQNVTLSCEQNLNHDAMYWYRQDPGQGLRLIYYSQIVNDFQKGDIAEGYSVSREKKESFPLTVTSAQKNPTAFYLCASSKPGQGVYEQYFGPGTRLTVT.

This chain links TRBV27 with TRBJ2-7; D unresolved. V lost 2 bases, J lost 4 bases, and 9 bases lay in between. The CDR3 covers 13 residues. Germline V gives CDR1 MNHEY, CDR2 SMNVEV (reference sequence). The CDR3 bases are TGTGCCAGCAGTTTAACAGCCGATTACGAGCAGTACTTC. Its translation: CASSLTADYEQYF.

This chain joins TRBV19 and TRBJ2-7; D is perhaps TRBD2 (6 bases). The CDR3 covers 13 residues. V lost 4 bases to trimming and J lost 1 base, with 8 bases between them. CDR1 and CDR2 from the germline V gene are LNHDA and SQIVND (reference sequence). The CDR3 reads CASSTGRSYEQYF. DNA for the CDR3: TGTGCCAGTAGTACAGGGAGGTCCTACGAGCAGTACTTC.

The chain carries TRBV6-4 and TRBJ1-2; 9 bases line up with TRBD1. The CDR3 has 13 residues. V lost 3 bases, J lost 11 bases, and 7 bases stayed unmatched. Germline V gives CDR1 MRHNA, CDR2 SNTAGT. CDR3 amino acids: CASSEWGTGPYTF. The CDR3 nucleotides are TGTGCCAGCAGTGAGTGGGGGACAGGGCCGTACACCTTC.

This clone came up a few times. The rearrangement uses TRBV28 and TRBJ1-5; 7 bases are shared with TRBD1. Germline V gives CDR1 MDHEN, CDR2 SYDVKM. Losses at the gene ends were 6 bases for V and 3 bases for J; bases not matched to a gene: 14. The CDR3 runs to 17 residues. CDR3 sequence (DNA): TGTGCCAGCAGGGTCCGAAACTACAGGGGTACCAATCAGCCCCAGCATTTT. As protein: CASRVRNYRGTNQPQHF.

This clone came up a few times. The rearrangement joins TRBV28 to TRBJ1-3; D might be TRBD1 (6 bases). CDR3 length: 18 amino acids. Germline lookup yields CDR1 MDHEN and CDR2 SYDVKM. The V end was cut by 4 bases, the J end by 0 bases, with 19 bases between. In nucleotides, the CDR3 is TGTGCCAGCAGTTCTCTCTGGGCGGACAGCCTCTCTGGAAACACCATATATTTT. This codes for CASSSLWADSLSGNTIYF.

The chain links TRBV5-5 to TRBJ1-3; 10 nucleotides line up with TRBD1. Trimming cost V 7 bases and J 7 bases; bases outside gene matches: 8. The CDR3 sequence is 14 residues long. Germline V gene data show CDR1 as SGHKS and CDR2 as YYEKEE (reference sequence). The CDR3 nucleotides read TGTGCCAGCCTCACGACAGGGGGCGCGAACACCATATATTTT. Protein sequence: CASLTTGGANTIYF.

The rearrangement uses TRBV4-1 and TRBJ1-5; D may be TRBD1 (6 bases). The CDR3 extends over 14 amino acids. Germline V gene sequence: CDR1 MGHRA, CDR2 YSYEKL. Trimming took 1 base from V and 7 from J, leaving 11 bases between them. The CDR3 coding sequence is TGCGCCAGCAGCCAAGTAGGGGGGGCCCAGCCCCAGCATTTT. It codes for CASSQVGGAQPQHF.

V is TRBV7-2 and J is TRBJ2-5, with 7 bases fitting TRBD1. V shed 5 bases and J 7 bases; nucleotides not matched to a gene: 13. The CDR3 covers 15 residues. CDR1 and CDR2 from the germline V gene are SGHTA and FQGNSA. CDR3 in amino acids: CASSVYRDREVTQYF. The CDR3, as DNA: TGTGCCAGCAGCGTATACCGGGACAGAGAAGTGACCCAGTACTTC.

This clone was seen more than once but under ten times. The chain links TRBV28 to TRBJ1-1, with D perhaps matching TRBD1 (5 bases). Germline V gene sequence: CDR1 MDHEN, CDR2 SYDVKM. CDR3 size: 14 residues. Trimming took off 7 bases at V and 4 bases at J, with 16 bases between the two ends. CDR3 amino acids: CASTGGGTLTEAFF. The CDR3 DNA reads TGTGCCAGCACTGGGGGGGGGACTCTCACTGAAGCTTTCTTT.

This clone was seen a handful of times. The gene calls are TRBV7-2 and TRBJ2-2, with TRBD2 identical over 12 bases. From germline, CDR1 is SGHTA and CDR2 FQGNSA. Losses at the gene ends were 3 bases for V and 6 bases for J; bases not matched to a gene: 5. The CDR3 contains 16 residues. The CDR3 DNA sequence: TGTGCCAGCAGCTTGAGACTAGCGGGAGAGTCCGGGGAGCTGTTTTTT. Protein sequence: CASSLRLAGESGELFF. Drawing the rest from reference TRBV7-2 and TRBJ2-2, the complete variable domain is GAGVSQSPSNKVTEKGKDVELRCDPISGHTALYWYRQSLGQGLEFLIYFQGNSAPDKSGLPSDRFSAERTGGSVSTLTIQRTQQEDSAVYLCASSLRLAGESGELFFGEGSRLTVL.

The chain is built from TRBV2 and TRBJ1-2, with 7 bases that match TRBD1. V shed 4 bases, J shed 4 bases, and the junction held 6 bases outside the gene matches. Germline CDR1 reads SNHLY; CDR2 reads FYNNEI. CDR3 size: 14 residues. The CDR3 DNA reads as TGTGCCAGCAGTGCTACAGGGGTCAGCTATGGCTACACCTTC. Amino acids: CASSATGVSYGYTF.

This chain links TRBV7-2 with TRBJ1-5; TRBD1 matches at 7 bases. The V segment lost 5 bases and the J segment 0 bases; nucleotides outside the gene matches: 4. The CDR3 sequence is 15 residues long. CDR1 is SGHTA and CDR2 is FQGNSA in the germline V gene. This CDR3 reads CASSQNRGSNQPQHF. The CDR3 nucleotides are TGTGCCAGCAGCCAAAACAGGGGTAGCAATCAGCCCCAGCATTTT.

The chain links TRBV10-3 to TRBJ1-5; D possibly corresponds to TRBD1 (6 bases). The V end lost 5 bases, the J end lost 2 bases, and 13 bases lay between the germline ends. There are 15 residues in the CDR3. The V gene's germline CDR1 is ENHRY and CDR2 SYGVKD. CDR3 sequence (DNA): TGTGCCATCAGTCCGGGGGGCGAGGGCAATCAGCCCCAGCATTTT. Translation gives CAISPGGEGNQPQHF.

As concerns this clone: Different DNA sequences within this sample yield the same CDR3. This chain uses TRBV11-2 with TRBJ2-7; tentative D call: TRBD2 (6 bases). Germline V CDR1 and CDR2: SGHAT, FQNNGV. Trimming left V 1 base short and J 0 bases short, with 10 bases between. This CDR3 has 15 residues. CDR3 bases: TGTGCCAGCAGCTTAGGCGGCGGGGCCTCCTACGAGCAGTACTTC. It is translated as CASSLGGGASYEQYF.

The J gene is TRBJ1-1, the V gene TRBV18, with 7 nucleotides matching TRBD1. Germline-derived CDR1 and CDR2 are KGHSH and LQKENI. Unmatched junction bases numbered 20, after V lost 6 bases and J lost 4 bases. The CDR3 spans 18 residues. CDR3: CASSPRPGGVFRGTEAFF. CDR3 nucleotides: TGTGCCAGCTCCCCCCGGCCAGGGGGTGTATTTAGAGGCACTGAAGCTTTCTTT. Full variable domain (missing parts from reference TRBV18 and TRBJ1-1): NAGVMQNPRHLVRRRGQEARLRCSPMKGHSHVYWYRQLPEEGLKFMVYLQKENIIDESGMPKERFSAEFPKEGPSILRIQQVVRGDSAAYFCASSPRPGGVFRGTEAFFGQGTRLTVV.

The J gene is TRBJ1-2, the V gene TRBV4-1, with TRBD1 identical over 7 bases. Per germline, CDR1 MGHRA and CDR2 YSYEKL. The length of the CDR3 is 14 residues. V dropped 0 bases and J dropped 4; count of bases not matched to a gene: 2. Here the CDR3 DNA reads TGCGCCAGCAGCCAAGAAGGGGGCCTCTATGGCTACACCTTC. Its translation is CASSQEGGLYGYTF.

This chain links TRBV11-2 with TRBJ2-7, with 8 bases aligning to TRBD1. This CDR3 region has 14 residues. Germline trimming cut 6 bases from V and 6 bases from J; bases unmatched to any gene: 10. Germline assignment: CDR1 SGHAT and CDR2 FQNNGV. The CDR3 spells CASRKIQGAGEQYF. Here the CDR3 DNA reads TGTGCCAGCAGAAAAATCCAGGGGGCGGGCGAGCAGTACTTC.

The chain links TRBV9 to TRBJ1-1; D is uncertain. Germline V gives CDR1 SGDLS, CDR2 YYNGEE. CDR3 length equals 14 residues. V dropped 0 bases and J dropped 0 bases, with 6 bases sitting between them. CDR3: CASSVVSVNTEAFF. Here the CDR3 DNA reads TGTGCCAGCAGCGTAGTCAGCGTGAACACTGAAGCTTTCTTT.